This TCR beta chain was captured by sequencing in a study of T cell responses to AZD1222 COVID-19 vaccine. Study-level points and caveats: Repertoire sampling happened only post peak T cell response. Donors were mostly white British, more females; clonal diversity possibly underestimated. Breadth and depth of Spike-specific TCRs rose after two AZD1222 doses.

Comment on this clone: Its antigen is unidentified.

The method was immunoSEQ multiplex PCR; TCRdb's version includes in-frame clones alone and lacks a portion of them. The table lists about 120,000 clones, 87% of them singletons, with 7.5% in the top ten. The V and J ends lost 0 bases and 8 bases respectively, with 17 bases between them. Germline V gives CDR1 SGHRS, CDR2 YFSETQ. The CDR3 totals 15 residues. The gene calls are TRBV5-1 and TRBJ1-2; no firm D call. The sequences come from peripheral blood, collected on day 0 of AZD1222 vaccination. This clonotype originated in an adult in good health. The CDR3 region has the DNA TGCGCCAGCAGCTTGGCGACTCTATTAACAGACGGCTACACCTTC. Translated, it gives CASSLATLLTDGYTF. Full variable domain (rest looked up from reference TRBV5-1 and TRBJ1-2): KAGVTQTPRYLIKTRGQQVTLSCSPISGHRSVSWYQQTPGQGLQFLFEYFSETQRNKGNFPGRFSGRQFSNSRSEMNVSTLELGDSALYLCASSLATLLTDGYTFGSGTRLTVV.